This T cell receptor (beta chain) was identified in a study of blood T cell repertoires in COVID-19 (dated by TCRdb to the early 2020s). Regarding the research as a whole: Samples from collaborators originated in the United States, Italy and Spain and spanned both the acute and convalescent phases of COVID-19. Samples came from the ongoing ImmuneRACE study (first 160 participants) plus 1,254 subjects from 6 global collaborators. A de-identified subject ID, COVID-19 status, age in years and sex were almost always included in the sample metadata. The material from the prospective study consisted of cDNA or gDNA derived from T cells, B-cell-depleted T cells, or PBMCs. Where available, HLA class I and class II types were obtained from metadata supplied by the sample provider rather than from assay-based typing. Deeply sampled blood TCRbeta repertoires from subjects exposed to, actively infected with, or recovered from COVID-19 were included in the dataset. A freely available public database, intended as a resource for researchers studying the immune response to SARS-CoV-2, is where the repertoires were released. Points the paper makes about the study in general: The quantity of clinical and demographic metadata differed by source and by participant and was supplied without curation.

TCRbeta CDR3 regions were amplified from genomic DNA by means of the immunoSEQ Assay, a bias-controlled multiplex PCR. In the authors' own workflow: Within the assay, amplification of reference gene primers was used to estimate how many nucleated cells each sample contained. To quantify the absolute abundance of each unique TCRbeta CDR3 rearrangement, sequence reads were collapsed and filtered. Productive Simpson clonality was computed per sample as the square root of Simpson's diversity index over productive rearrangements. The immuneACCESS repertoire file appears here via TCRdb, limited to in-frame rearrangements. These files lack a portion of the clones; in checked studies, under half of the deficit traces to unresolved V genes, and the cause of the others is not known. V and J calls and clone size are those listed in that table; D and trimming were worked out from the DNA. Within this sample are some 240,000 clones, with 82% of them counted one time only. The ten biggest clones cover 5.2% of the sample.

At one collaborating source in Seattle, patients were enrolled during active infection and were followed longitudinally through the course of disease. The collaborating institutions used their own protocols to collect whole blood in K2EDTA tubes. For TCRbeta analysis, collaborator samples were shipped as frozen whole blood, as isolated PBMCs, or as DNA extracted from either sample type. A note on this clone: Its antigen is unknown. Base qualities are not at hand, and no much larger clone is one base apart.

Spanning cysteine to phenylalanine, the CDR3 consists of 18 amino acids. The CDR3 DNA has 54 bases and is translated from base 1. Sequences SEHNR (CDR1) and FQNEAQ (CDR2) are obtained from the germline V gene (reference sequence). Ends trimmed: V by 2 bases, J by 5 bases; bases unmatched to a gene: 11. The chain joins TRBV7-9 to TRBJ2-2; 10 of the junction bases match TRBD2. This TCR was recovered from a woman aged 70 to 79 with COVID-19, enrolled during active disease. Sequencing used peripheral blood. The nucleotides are TGTGCCAGCAGCTTACTGTTAGCGGGAGGCGTAGGGACCGGGGAGCTGTTTTTT. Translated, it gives CASSLLLAGGVGTGELFF.